A selection of T cell receptor beta chains follows, all from one sample in a study of a mutant IDH1 vaccine in newly diagnosed glioma. Here immunoSEQ multiplex PCR was the method, and the copy in TCRdb shows in-frame clones only, minus some. The table lists 45,000 to 70,000 clones, about 91% of them singletons. Here the sequenced sample was PBMCs, taken from a glioma patient treated with radiotherapy, temozolomide or both. All receptors derive from a man aged 50 to 60 with glioma. Each CDR3 is given with its conserved first and last residue. The D gene is left open where the match is weak. Not every row has a clone size; where given, it reads once, few, many or a size class.

d_call,clone_size,v_call,j_call,cdr3_nt,cdr3_aa
-,-,TRBV2,TRBJ1-5,TGTGCCAGCAACGATGGCCGAAATCAGCCCCAGCATTTT,CASNDGRNQPQHF
TRBD1,-,TRBV5-1,TRBJ2-3,TGCGCCAGCAGCCGGAGACAGGGGGTGAGGACAGATACGCAGTATTTT,CASSRRQGVRTDTQYF
TRBD1,-,TRBV18,TRBJ1-2,TGTGCCAGCTCACCGGGGGACAGGTATGGCTACACCTTC,CASSPGDRYGYTF
-,-,TRBV4-3,TRBJ1-1,TGCGCCAGCAGCCAAGGGCCTGAAGCTTTCTTT,CASSQGPEAFF
-,-,TRBV2,TRBJ2-7,TGTGCCAGCAGAAAGAACAGGCTAAACTACGAGCAGTACTTC,CASRKNRLNYEQYF
-,-,TRBV6-5,TRBJ1-2,TGTGCCAGCAGACTACAGGGCGACTATGGCTACACCTTC,CASRLQGDYGYTF
-,-,TRBV5-6,TRBJ2-1,TGTGCCAGCAGCTTCCGCAATGAGCAGTTCTTC,CASSFRNEQFF
TRBD2,-,TRBV19,TRBJ2-7,TGTGCCAGTTCGGAGCGGGAGTACTACGAGCAGTACTTC,CASSEREYYEQYF
-,few,TRBV28,TRBJ1-5,TGTGCCAGCAGTTTCGGCAGCTATAGCAATCAGCCCCAGCATTTT,CASSFGSYSNQPQHF
TRBD1,-,TRBV30,TRBJ1-2,TGTGCCTGGGACAGGGCCTTCTATGGCTACACCTTC,CAWDRAFYGYTF
TRBD1,-,TRBV28,TRBJ1-2,TGTGCCAGCAGACCACCGACAGGGGGCAGAGGCTACACCTTC,CASRPPTGGRGYTF
-,-,TRBV7-8,TRBJ1-5,TGTGCCAGCAGCTTAGCAGCCAATAGCAATCAGCCCCAGCATTTT,CASSLAANSNQPQHF
TRBD1,-,TRBV18,TRBJ2-7,TGTGCCAGCTCACCGACCGGGACAGGGGCCTACGAGCAGTACTTC,CASSPTGTGAYEQYF
-,-,TRBV9,TRBJ2-7,TGTGCCAGCAGCGTAGACGTTAACAATCCCTACGAGCAGTACTTC,CASSVDVNNPYEQYF
-,once,TRBV11-3,TRBJ1-1,TGTGCCAGCAGCTCCGTCCGTTTCTATGAAGCTTTCTTT,CASSSVRFYEAFF
-,few,TRBV5-4,TRBJ2-7,TGTGCCAGCAGCCGCGACCCGGGAACGGGTTACGAGCAGTACTTC,CASSRDPGTGYEQYF
TRBD1,few,TRBV7-2,TRBJ2-1,TGTGCCAGCAGCTGGAGACAGGGGGCTGAATTCTTC,CASSWRQGAEFF
-,few,TRBV11-1,TRBJ2-5,TGTGCCAGCAGCTATATTAAAGAGACCCAGTACTTC,CASSYIKETQYF
-,-,TRBV28,TRBJ2-1,TGTGCCAGCAGCCCTCGGGCTGGCTACAATGAGCAGTTCTTC,CASSPRAGYNEQFF
-,-,TRBV7-2,TRBJ2-1,TGTGCCAGCAGCTCACCTTGGGGCAATGAGCAGTTCTTC,CASSSPWGNEQFF
-,-,TRBV6-1,TRBJ2-3,TGTGCCAGCGCGGGGTCGGCGGATACGCAGTATTTT,CASAGSADTQYF
-,-,TRBV28,TRBJ1-2,TGTGCCAGCAGTTTAGGGCCCGTAAACTATGGCTACACCTTC,CASSLGPVNYGYTF
TRBD1,-,TRBV6-5,TRBJ2-7,TGTGCCAGCAGTACAGGGGTCGAGCAGTACTTC,CASSTGVEQYF
-,-,TRBV11-1,TRBJ2-5,TGTGCCAGCAGCTCCGACAACCAAGAGACCCAGTACTTC,CASSSDNQETQYF
-,-,TRBV6-6,TRBJ2-2,TGTGCCAGCAGTGCAGGTCCTTCCACCGGGGAGCTGTTTTTT,CASSAGPSTGELFF
-,-,TRBV7-2,TRBJ2-2,TGTGCCAGCAGCGTAAGGCACTCGAACACCGGGGAGCTGTTTTTT,CASSVRHSNTGELFF
TRBD2,-,TRBV10-1,TRBJ2-3,TGCGCCAGCAGTGTGCGGGAGCCGACAGATACGCAGTATTTT,CASSVREPTDTQYF
TRBD1,-,TRBV9,TRBJ1-1,TGTGCCAGCAGCCCGCGGGACAGACTGAACACTGAAGCTTTCTTT,CASSPRDRLNTEAFF
TRBD1,once,TRBV5-1,TRBJ1-4,TGCGCCAGCAGCTTAGGCCCTGGGACAGGGAGAGCAACTAATGAAAAACTGTTTTTT,CASSLGPGTGRATNEKLFF
TRBD1,-,TRBV27,TRBJ2-6,TGTGCCAGCAGAATGACAGGGGGCGCCGCTGGGGCCAACGTCCTGACTTTC,CASRMTGGAAGANVLTF
TRBD2,-,TRBV5-8,TRBJ2-7,TGTGCCAGCAGCTTTCCAGCGGGATCCTACGAGCAGTACTTC,CASSFPAGSYEQYF
TRBD1,-,TRBV11-2,TRBJ1-3,TGTGCCAGCAGCTTAGGGGACAGCAGTGGTAACACCATATATTTT,CASSLGDSSGNTIYF
-,-,TRBV11-3,TRBJ2-5,TGTGCCAGCAGCTCAGTGTCGACAGGCCGGGAGACCCAGTACTTC,CASSSVSTGRETQYF
-,-,TRBV6-1,TRBJ2-1,TGTGCCAGCAGTGAAGGACTAAAGCAGTTCTTC,CASSEGLKQFF
-,-,TRBV19,TRBJ2-1,TGTGCCAGTAACGAAGACTCCTCCTACAATGAGCAGTTCTTC,CASNEDSSYNEQFF
TRBD2,-,TRBV19,TRBJ2-2,TGTGCCAGTAAAGCCCTTACTAGCGGGAGCAGGTTTAGCGGGGAGCTGTTTTTT,CASKALTSGSRFSGELFF
TRBD1,-,TRBV10-3,TRBJ1-2,TGTGCCATCAGTGAAGGGACAGGGGGCTGGAACTATGGCTACACCTTC,CAISEGTGGWNYGYTF
TRBD1,-,TRBV6-6,TRBJ2-7,TGTGCCAGCAGCCCGTGGGGACAGGGTGAGCAGTACTTC,CASSPWGQGEQYF
-,-,TRBV28,TRBJ1-1,TGTGCCGGGGGGGCAGCGAACACTGAAGCTTTCTTT,CAGGAANTEAFF
-,-,TRBV6-1,TRBJ1-6,TGTGCCAGCAGTGAATCCGTAGGGGATTCACCCCTCCACTTT,CASSESVGDSPLHF
-,-,TRBV7-3,TRBJ1-1,TGTGCCAGCAGCGCCTCAGGCATGAACACTGAAGCTTTCTTT,CASSASGMNTEAFF